The 9 T cell receptor beta chains given below trace back to one sample, sequenced in a study of read filtering for tumor transcriptome and immune sequencing. Molecular barcoded adaptors covering alpha/delta and beta/gamma chains were used on 400 ng RNA. MiXCR was run by TCRdb on the reads, yielding one entry per CDR3 protein. The sample holds around 20,000 distinct CDR3 sequences, roughly 23% seen once. The sample taken for sequencing was a population of CD138-negative cells sorted from bone marrow. All receptors come from a donor older than 35 with multiple myeloma.

This clonotype was seen more than once but under ten times. The chain uses TRBV28 and TRBJ2-2; no definite D call. CDR3 size: 13 residues. Germline V gene data show CDR1 as MDHEN and CDR2 as SYDVKM. Between the trimmed V and J ends, which lost 3 bases and 6 bases, there was a span of 8 bases. As DNA, the CDR3 is TGTGCCAGCAGTTTTGGTCTAGCCGGGGAGCTGTTTTTT. Its protein product is CASSFGLAGELFF.

This clonotype was found many times. This chain connects TRBV29-1 to TRBJ2-5; the D gene could be TRBD1 or TRBD2 (5 bases each). V lost 3 bases to trimming and J lost 5 bases, with 16 bases between them. CDR1 is SQVTM and CDR2 is ANQGSEA in the germline V gene. The CDR3 length is 14 residues. The CDR3 DNA reads as TGCAGCGTTGATTGGGGCGGGCGGTGGGAGACCCAGTACTTC. This sequence encodes CSVDWGGRWETQYF.

The sample holds many counts of this clonotype. The V call is TRBV10-3, the J call TRBJ2-7; the D is unclear. The CDR3 sequence is 13 residues long. Germline V gives CDR1 ENHRY, CDR2 SYGVKD. V lost 0 bases and J lost 3, with 6 bases in between. The CDR3 spells CAISESKSYEQYF. As DNA, the CDR3 is TGTGCCATCAGTGAGTCGAAAAGCTACGAGCAGTACTTC.

Many counts were recorded for this clonotype. The chain joins TRBV20-1 to TRBJ1-1; 11 positions agree with TRBD1. V was pared by 6 bases and J by 7 bases, with 7 bases of the junction left unmatched. Germline assignment: CDR1 DFQATT and CDR2 SNEGSKA (reference sequence). This CDR3 spans 13 amino acids. In DNA form, the CDR3 reads TGCAGTGCCCTGGCGGGGACAGGGGGTGAAGCTTTCTTT. Amino acid sequence: CSALAGTGGEAFF.

CDR3 coding DNA: TGTGCCAGCAGCTTCCAGGGAGCTACAGATACGCAGTATTTT. This translates into CASSFQGATDTQYF. The chain uses TRBV7-3 and TRBJ2-3; the D call may be TRBD1 or TRBD2 (5 bases each). The CDR3 runs 14 residues. V lost 3 bases to trimming and J lost 3 bases, with 10 bases between them. Germline V lookup: CDR1 SGHTA, CDR2 FQGTGA.

The chain recombines TRBV19 with TRBJ2-2; TRBD1 agrees at 10 bases. J was trimmed by 4 bases and V by 2 bases; bases with no gene match: 7. Per the germline V gene, CDR1 is LNHDA and CDR2 is SQIVND (reference sequence). The CDR3 has 17 amino acids. CDR3 loop: CASSIRQGAVSTGELFF. The CDR3 coding sequence is TGTGCCAGTAGTATACGACAGGGGGCCGTAAGCACCGGGGAGCTGTTTTTT.

This clonotype showed up many times. This chain links TRBV5-1 with TRBJ1-1, with unresolved D. Germline V gene sequence: CDR1 SGHRS, CDR2 YFSETQ. Trimming removed 0 bases from V and 1 base from J, with 7 bases in between. The CDR3 has 14 residues. The CDR3 is CASSLVGENTEAFF. The DNA of the CDR3 is TGCGCCAGCAGCTTGGTTGGCGAGAACACTGAAGCTTTCTTT.

The chain is built from TRBV29-1 and TRBJ2-1; D is perhaps TRBD1 or TRBD2 (5 bases each). This CDR3 contains 11 residues. The germline V gene has CDR1 SQVTM and CDR2 ANQGSEA. The germline V and J ends were trimmed by 8 bases and 8 bases, with 13 bases remaining between them. CDR3 sequence reads: CSPRLGDEQFF. Written as DNA, the CDR3 is TGCAGCCCCCGCCTGGGGGATGAGCAGTTCTTC.

This clonotype occurred many times. V and J are TRBV6-5 and TRBJ2-5; perhaps TRBD1 as D (5 bases). V was shortened by 7 bases and J by 13 bases, with 22 bases between the two germline ends. The CDR3 extends over 13 amino acids. CDR1 is MNHEY and CDR2 is SVGAGI in the germline V gene. The CDR3 sequence is CASTIKTRAPLYF. The CDR3 DNA follows: TGTGCCAGCACCATCAAGACCAGGGCCCCCCTGTACTTC.